Below, 23 T cell receptor beta chains from the same sample are listed, as sequenced in a study of T cells in Graves' hyperthyroidism and ophthalmopathy. RNA transcripts yielded amplified TCR beta CDR3 regions. An initial round of RT-PCR targeting the TCR CDR3 relied on the HTBI primer set. Each CDR3 protein is one row after TCRdb ran MiXCR on the multiplex PCR reads. The sample shows about 840,000 distinct CDR3 sequences, over 35% of them seen only once. Sequencing was performed on blood. All receptors derive from a young man with Graves' hyperthyroidism.

Worth noting for this clonotype: The conserved closing phenylalanine or tryptophan is absent in this CDR3, likely reflecting a read error. Because the CDR3's place on the DNA is in doubt, the DNA is left out and the CDR3 is given as listed by TCRdb. This chain uses TRBV2 with TRBJ1-3; the D call of TRBD1 is as the table states it, not checked on the DNA. The CDR3 totals 8 residues, both ends included. CDR1 SNHLY and CDR2 FYNNEI come from the germline V gene. CDR3 sequence: CASSATGS.

The rearrangement uses TRBV4-1 and TRBJ2-5, with D unresolved. The CDR3 is 15 amino acids. CDR1 MGHRA and CDR2 YSYEKL come from the germline V gene. The V end was cut by 2 bases, the J end by 1 base, with 11 bases between. In DNA form, the CDR3 reads TGCGCCAGCAGCCAATCGCGACGTTTCCAAGAGACCCAGTACTTC. It specifies CASSQSRRFQETQYF.

The chain combines TRBV10-2 with TRBJ1-5, with TRBD1 matching over 7 bases. The CDR3 length is 15 residues. The V gene's germline CDR1 is WSHSY and CDR2 SAAADI. Losses at the gene ends were 6 bases for V and 11 bases for J; bases not matched to a gene: 16. The CDR3 region is CASSPGLDRSETQHF. CDR3 bases: TGCGCCAGCAGCCCGGGATTGGACAGGTCCGAGACCCAGCATTTT.

CDR3 nucleotides: TGTGCCAGCAGCCGGGGGTCCCCGGGACAGGGGGCAGCTGAAGCTTTCTTT. Its translation is CASSRGSPGQGAAEAFF. The chain carries TRBV4-2 and TRBJ1-1; 12 nucleotides line up with TRBD1. The CDR3 covers 17 residues. The germline V gene has CDR1 LGHNA and CDR2 YNFKEQ. With 4 bases clipped from V and 6 bases from J, the junction kept 12 bases outside the gene matches.

This clonotype was observed at least ten times. The rearrangement joins TRBV15 to TRBJ1-1; tentatively, D is TRBD1 (6 bases). The V end lost 11 bases, the J end lost 1 base, and 14 bases lay between the germline ends. This CDR3 has 13 residues. CDR1 is LNHNV, CDR2 YYDKDF, per germline (reference sequence). The CDR3 DNA sequence: TGTGCCGTCACAGGGTCGGGGAACACTGAAGCTTTCTTT. Encoded protein: CAVTGSGNTEAFF.

This chain joins TRBV5-6 and TRBJ1-1; 7 nucleotides line up with TRBD1. The CDR3 contains 16 residues. V trimming: 4 bases; J trimming: 1 base; junction bases outside the gene matches: 10. Germline loops: CDR1 SGHDT, CDR2 YYEEEE. CDR3 region: CASSPLTGRANTEAFF. CDR3 coding DNA: TGTGCCAGCAGCCCATTGACAGGGAGGGCGAACACTGAAGCTTTCTTT.

This clonotype has a handful of counts. V gene TRBV2 combines with J gene TRBJ2-2; D unresolved. Between the trimmed V and J ends, which lost 1 base and 8 bases, there was a span of 8 bases. The germline gives CDR1 SNHLY, CDR2 FYNNEI. This CDR3 contains 13 residues. The CDR3 coding sequence is TGTGCCAGCAGTGAAGGTGTGGCAGGGGAGCTGTTTTTT. Its protein is CASSEGVAGELFF.

This clonotype was picked up many times. The CDR3 protein is CASSKIMNTEAFF. The CDR3 bases are TGTGCCAGTAGTAAGATCATGAACACTGAAGCTTTCTTT. The chain employs TRBV19 and TRBJ1-1; no reliable D call. The V gene lost 4 bases and the J gene lost 0 bases, with 6 bases spanning the gap. This CDR3 contains 13 residues. CDR1 is LNHDA and CDR2 is SQIVND in the germline V gene (reference sequence).

In this sample, this clonotype turned up a few times. The chain is built from TRBV11-2 and TRBJ2-7; maybe TRBD2 (6 bases). V was clipped by 1 base and J by 7 bases, with 17 bases between them. This CDR3 is 15 amino acids long. In germline, CDR1 is SGHAT, CDR2 FQNNGV. For the CDR3, the DNA is TGTGCCAGCAGCTTAGTGGGCGGGGTGTCCTCGGAGCAGTACTTC. Amino acid sequence: CASSLVGGVSSEQYF.

This clonotype was counted a few times. For the CDR3, the DNA is TGTGCCACCCGGGCCCCGGGAAGGGGCACTGAAGCTTTCTTT. Its translation: CATRAPGRGTEAFF. The chain joins TRBV12-3 or TRBV12-4 to TRBJ1-1; D is possibly TRBD1 (5 bases). Between the trimmed V and J ends, which lost 10 bases and 4 bases, there was a span of 19 bases. The CDR3 sequence is 14 residues long.

This chain links TRBV19 with TRBJ2-7, with D possibly being TRBD1 or TRBD2 (5 bases each). V lost 5 bases to trimming and J lost 3 bases, with 14 bases between them. Germline CDR1 and CDR2: LNHDA and SQIVND (reference sequence). This CDR3 spans 14 amino acids. The CDR3 loop reads CASSDRDGLYEQYF. The CDR3 DNA reads TGTGCCAGTAGTGACCGGGACGGTCTCTACGAGCAGTACTTC.

This clonotype was detected ten times or more. The chain is built from TRBV2 and TRBJ1-1; D unclear. V dropped 3 bases and J dropped 0 bases, with 8 bases sitting between them. CDR3 length: 14 amino acids. CDR1 and CDR2 (germline): SNHLY, FYNNEI. The CDR3 coding sequence is TGTGCCAGCAGTGACGAAACCTTGAACACTGAAGCTTTCTTT. It encodes CASSDETLNTEAFF.

There are a few counts of this clonotype. CDR3 region: CASSSGRSNDEQYF. CDR3 coding DNA: TGTGCCAGCAGCTCCGGACGCAGCAATGACGAGCAGTACTTC. The chain joins TRBV9 to TRBJ2-7; no clear D. Germline CDR1 is SGDLS and CDR2 is YYNGEE. The CDR3 has 14 amino acids. V was trimmed by 4 bases and J by 5 bases, leaving 16 bases between them.

The chain joins TRBV12-3 or TRBV12-4 to TRBJ2-7; the D is unclear. The CDR3 has 14 amino acids. The V gene lost 3 bases and the J gene lost 2 bases, with 11 bases spanning the gap. The CDR3 is CASSLFHTTYEQYF. The CDR3 DNA reads as TGTGCCAGCAGTTTGTTCCATACCACCTACGAGCAGTACTTC.

This clonotype was observed a handful of times. The chain uses TRBV7-9 and TRBJ1-1, with D uncertain. Trimming stripped 5 bases from V and 5 bases from J, with 18 bases between. The germline V gene has CDR1 SEHNR and CDR2 FQNEAQ (reference sequence). CDR3 length equals 15 residues. Here the CDR3 DNA reads TGTGCCAGCAGCCCCCCAGCGACTGCTGGGACTGAAGCTTTCTTT. Translation: CASSPPATAGTEAFF. Combining the CDR3 with reference TRBV7-9 and TRBJ1-1 gives the whole variable domain DTGVSQNPRHKITKRGQNVTFRCDPISEHNRLYWYRQTLGQGPEFLTYFQNEAQLEKSRLLSDRFSAERPKGSFSTLEIQRTEQGDSAMYLCASSPPATAGTEAFFGQGTRLTVV.

The chain couples TRBV9 to TRBJ1-6; TRBD1 agrees at 9 bases. In germline, CDR1 is SGDLS, CDR2 YYNGEE. The V gene end was trimmed by 7 bases and the J gene end by 7 bases; junction bases not matched to a gene: 6. CDR3 size: 14 residues. The CDR3 DNA reads TGTGCCAGCGCCTCCGGGACAGGGAATTCACCCCTCCACTTT. This translates into CASASGTGNSPLHF.

There are many counts of this clonotype. This sequence joins TRBV11-2 and TRBJ1-2; maybe TRBD1 (5 bases). CDR3 length: 15 residues. Looked up from germline, CDR1 is SGHAT and CDR2 is FQNNGV. The germline V and J ends were trimmed by 2 bases and 6 bases, with 16 bases remaining between them. The CDR3 reads CASSLQPQAGHGYTF. The CDR3 nucleotides read TGTGCCAGCAGCTTACAACCGCAGGCGGGGCATGGCTACACCTTC.

As for this clonotype: At one boundary the junction diverges from the germline segment, which might be a read error. The V and J genes are TRBV6-5 and TRBJ1-1; D unclear. Germline V gives CDR1 MNHEY, CDR2 SVGAGI. CDR3 length: 13 amino acids. The CDR3 coding sequence is TGTGCCATCAGTTACGAGGGCTCCACTGAAGCTTTCTTT. Translation: CAISYEGSTEAFF.

This clonotype was observed at least ten times. The V call is TRBV2, the J call TRBJ1-3; TRBD1 is a possible D gene (6 bases). Germline V lookup: CDR1 SNHLY, CDR2 FYNNEI. The CDR3 has 17 residues. Trimming stripped 3 bases from V and 3 bases from J, with 18 bases between. The CDR3 nucleotides are TGTGCCAGCAGTGATCCCCTGGGACATTTGGATGGAAACACCATATATTTT. Translation: CASSDPLGHLDGNTIYF.

Ten or more counts support this clonotype. V is TRBV25-1 and J is TRBJ2-7; 10 nucleotides align to TRBD1. CDR1 and CDR2 from the germline V gene are MGHDK and SYGVNS. V dropped 6 bases and J dropped 7; count of bases not matched to a gene: 6. The CDR3 extends over 13 amino acids. The CDR3 reads CASRGTGVREQYF. The CDR3 DNA is TGTGCCAGCAGAGGGACAGGGGTCAGAGAGCAGTACTTC.

The CDR3 region is CATFGTGGTEAFF. As DNA, the CDR3 is TGTGCCACTTTCGGGACAGGGGGCACTGAAGCTTTCTTT. V is TRBV13 and J is TRBJ1-1; 11 bases map to TRBD1. Germline CDR1 is PRHDT and CDR2 is FYEKMQ (reference sequence). Trimming at V came to 10 bases and at J to 4 bases, leaving 5 bases not matched to a gene. There are 13 residues in the CDR3.

This clonotype turned up a few times. The chain employs TRBV13 and TRBJ2-6, with D perhaps matching TRBD1 or TRBD2 (5 bases each). The germline V gene encodes CDR1 PRHDT and CDR2 FYEKMQ (reference sequence). Between the trimmed V and J ends, which lost 2 bases and 4 bases, there was a span of 12 bases. CDR3 length: 16 residues. The CDR3 DNA reads as TGTGCCAGCAGCTTATTCAGGGAGTGGGGGGCCAACGTCCTGACTTTC. This encodes CASSLFREWGANVLTF.

This clonotype has ten or more counts. The gene calls are TRBV10-2 and TRBJ2-2; 7 positions agree with TRBD2. After removal of 2 bases from V and 6 bases from J, the junction contained 6 bases not matched to a gene. CDR1 and CDR2 (germline): WSHSY, SAAADI. The length of the CDR3 is 15 residues. CDR3: CASSEGLGVSGELFF. CDR3 bases: TGCGCCAGCAGTGAGGGACTAGGGGTCTCCGGGGAGCTGTTTTTT.